The 32 T cell receptor beta chains reported below all come from one sample, sequenced in a study of shared T cell receptors in the human thymus. This table comes from immunoSEQ multiplex PCR, and its TCRdb copy is limited to in-frame clones, with some not included. This sample has just under 550,000 clones; around 78% occur once, and the top ten carry roughly 0.013%. These same data were also listed under a study on human thymus T cells.

Sequencing input: thymocytes. The receptors were gathered from a boy under two years old with a congenital heart defect.

The chain has TRBV10-3 and TRBJ2-7; D might be TRBD2 (6 bases). The germline V gene encodes CDR1 ENHRY and CDR2 SYGVKD. The CDR3 has 13 residues. Trimming shortened V by 11 bases and J by 2 bases, and 16 bases separated the two germline ends. This CDR3 reads CASRDSSAYEQYF. CDR3 nucleotide sequence: TGTGCCTCGAGGGACTCCTCTGCCTACGAGCAGTACTTC.

The J gene is TRBJ2-7, the V gene TRBV11-2; a possible D gene is TRBD2 (6 bases). The CDR3 is 14 residues long. The V and J ends lost 4 bases and 4 bases respectively, with 14 bases between them. Germline CDR1 reads SGHAT; CDR2 reads FQNNGV. Written as DNA, the CDR3 is TGTGCCAGCAGCTATGGCGGGGAAGGGTACGAGCAGTACTTC. Amino acids: CASSYGGEGYEQYF.

As regards this clone: The junction departs from germline at one end; a sequencing error may be responsible. The chain joins TRBV27 to TRBJ2-1; maybe TRBD2 (6 bases). This CDR3 spans 17 amino acids. Germline loops: CDR1 MNHEY, CDR2 SMNVEV (reference sequence). The CDR3 is CASSLSTGTENYNEQFF. The CDR3 nucleotides read TGTGCCAGCAGTCTATCAACCGGGACTGAGAACTACAATGAGCAGTTCTTC.

This clone was detected only a few times. J is TRBJ1-1 and V is TRBV19; D is ambiguous. The V gene's germline CDR1 is LNHDA and CDR2 SQIVND (reference sequence). Trimming removed 9 bases from V and 6 bases from J, with 17 bases in between. CDR3 length: 13 residues. CDR3 nucleotides: TGTGCCAGCTGGGTGGCGAGCGGGGCTGAAGCTTTCTTT. This translates into CASWVASGAEAFF.

The chain couples TRBV5-6 to TRBJ2-6, with 7 nucleotides matching TRBD2. J lost 4 bases, V lost 4 bases, and 17 bases had no gene match. Germline V gene sequence: CDR1 SGHDT, CDR2 YYEEEE. The CDR3 is 19 residues long. The CDR3 nucleotides are TGTGCCAGCAGCCCGGCTAGCGGCACGTCTTGGGAGGGGGCCAACGTCCTGACTTTC. Amino acid sequence: CASSPASGTSWEGANVLTF.

In its sample, this clone was seen once. J is TRBJ2-7 and V is TRBV7-2, with TRBD2 identical over 8 bases. Trimming took 2 bases from V and 7 from J; bases not matched to a gene: 13. Germline CDR1 is SGHTA and CDR2 is FQGNSA. The CDR3 contains 16 residues. In DNA form, the CDR3 reads TGTGCCAGCAGCTTAAGGGCGGGAGGCCTGGGGGGAGAGCAGTACTTC. Amino acids: CASSLRAGGLGGEQYF.

The CDR3 sequence: CASNTDGTGDYEQYF. CDR3 in DNA: TGTGCCAGCAACACAGACGGGACAGGGGACTACGAGCAGTACTTC. This chain joins TRBV11-1 and TRBJ2-7; 10 bases align to TRBD1. CDR3 length equals 15 residues. The V gene's germline CDR1 is SGHAT and CDR2 FQDESV (reference sequence). V trimming: 7 bases; J trimming: 3 bases; junction bases outside the gene matches: 9.

The chain uses TRBV15 and TRBJ2-5, with D maybe TRBD2 (5 bases). V dropped 3 bases and J dropped 2 bases, with 13 bases sitting between them. Germline V lookup: CDR1 LNHNV, CDR2 YYDKDF (reference sequence). The CDR3 is made up of 15 amino acids. The CDR3 nucleotides are TGTGCCACCAGCAGGCACCCGGACTCACAAGAGACCCAGTACTTC. This translates into CATSRHPDSQETQYF.

The chain is built from TRBV18 and TRBJ2-7, with TRBD2 identical over 8 bases. Germline CDR1 is KGHSH and CDR2 is LQKENI. The junction had 11 bases not matched to a gene; V was cut back by 2 bases and J by 2 bases. CDR3 size: 17 residues. The CDR3: CASSPVSGTPSPYEQYF. Here the CDR3 DNA reads TGTGCCAGCTCACCAGTTAGCGGGACACCCTCTCCCTACGAGCAGTACTTC.

The gene calls are TRBV27 and TRBJ2-7; 8 bases agree with TRBD1. This CDR3 comprises 14 residues. CDR1 MNHEY and CDR2 SMNVEV come from the germline V gene (reference sequence). Germline trimming cut 5 bases from V and 5 bases from J; bases unmatched to any gene: 8. CDR3 coding DNA: TGTGCCAGCAGTGCTCGACAGGGGAGGCACGAGCAGTACTTC. It specifies CASSARQGRHEQYF.

The count of this clone is one. The gene calls are TRBV5-1 and TRBJ2-3; 8 positions agree with TRBD2. The V gene end was trimmed by 2 bases and the J gene end by 0 bases; junction bases not matched to a gene: 11. Germline-derived CDR1 and CDR2 are SGHRS and YFSETQ. The CDR3 sequence is 18 residues long. In DNA, the CDR3 is TGCGCCAGCAGCTTTAGCGGGACGAGTAACGCTAGCACAGATACGCAGTATTTT. Translation: CASSFSGTSNASTDTQYF.

This chain connects TRBV5-4 to TRBJ1-1; perhaps TRBD1 as D (6 bases). Germline-derived CDR1 and CDR2 are SGHNT and YYREEE (reference sequence). This CDR3 is built from 16 residues. Deletions cut 1 base from V and 6 bases from J, with 19 bases between. The CDR3 DNA reads TGTGCCAGCAGCTTGAAGCTACCGGGACAACTGCCTGAAGCTTTCTTT. Translated: CASSLKLPGQLPEAFF.

In its sample, this clone was seen once. An end of the junction does not agree with germline; a read error may underlie this. This sequence joins TRBV5-6 and TRBJ2-5; 8 bases agree with TRBD1. In germline, CDR1 is SGHDT, CDR2 YYEEEE. The CDR3 is 12 amino acids. CDR3 DNA: TGTGCCAGCAGCTTACCCGGGGCAGGGGGCGACTTC. Translated: CASSLPGAGGDF.

The chain joins TRBV7-8 to TRBJ2-1, with 11 nucleotides matching TRBD2. Germline V gene data show CDR1 as SGHVS and CDR2 as FQNEAQ. The CDR3 extends over 15 amino acids. V was pared by 6 bases and J by 6 bases, with 7 bases of the junction left unmatched. The CDR3 sequence: CASSFSGRASNEQFF. For the CDR3, the DNA is TGTGCCAGCAGTTTTAGCGGGAGGGCCTCCAATGAGCAGTTCTTC. Based on the CDR3 plus reference TRBV7-8 and TRBJ2-1, the full variable domain is GAGVSQSPRYKVAKRGQDVALRCDPISGHVSLFWYQQALGQGPEFLTYFQNEAQLDKSGLPSDRFFAERPEGSVSTLKIQRTQQEDSAVYLCASSFSGRASNEQFFGPGTRLTVL.

This rearrangement joins TRBV6-5 to TRBJ2-7, with D perhaps matching TRBD1 (5 bases). The CDR3 is 12 residues long. From germline, CDR1 is MNHEY and CDR2 SVGAGI. V was shortened by 5 bases and J by 3 bases, with 8 bases between the two germline ends. CDR3 sequence: CASSRQGYEQYF. CDR3 coding DNA: TGTGCCAGCAGTCGGCAGGGCTACGAGCAGTACTTC.

The rearrangement joins TRBV10-1 to TRBJ2-7; a weak D match, TRBD2 (6 bases). The germline CDR1 and CDR2 sequences are WNHNN and SYGVQD (reference sequence). The CDR3 is made up of 14 amino acids. The V end was cut by 4 bases, the J end by 3 bases, with 13 bases between. CDR3 loop: CASSAEAGGYEQYF. CDR3 nucleotide sequence: TGCGCCAGCAGTGCCGAGGCCGGGGGCTACGAGCAGTACTTC.

The chain links TRBV7-9 to TRBJ1-1, with D uncertain. The CDR3 runs 14 residues. Germline assignment: CDR1 SEHNR and CDR2 FQNEAQ (reference sequence). V was pared by 6 bases and J by 2 bases, with 13 bases between. CDR3 coding DNA: TGTGCCAGCAGTCAAGTCCGCGAAAACACTGAAGCTTTCTTT. Its translation: CASSQVRENTEAFF.

The chain carries TRBV14 and TRBJ2-7; perhaps TRBD2 as D (6 bases). CDR1 and CDR2 (germline): SGHDN, FVKESK. The CDR3 is 16 residues long. Trimming stripped 2 bases from V and 3 bases from J, with 17 bases between. CDR3 in DNA: TGTGCCAGCAGCCAAAGGGGCGGGAACGAACACTACGAGCAGTACTTC. Translated: CASSQRGGNEHYEQYF.

This clone occurred a few times. The V and J genes are TRBV5-4 and TRBJ2-7, with D tentatively TRBD1 (6 bases). The CDR3 length is 12 residues. Trimming left V 4 bases short and J 3 bases short, with 8 bases between. Per germline, CDR1 SGHNT and CDR2 YYREEE (reference sequence). The CDR3 reads CASSRGGYEQYF. The CDR3 nucleotides read TGTGCCAGCAGCCGAGGGGGCTACGAGCAGTACTTC.

A note on this clone: At one of its ends the junction is not consistent with the germline gene, which may arise from a read error. The chain has TRBV7-9 and TRBJ2-5; tentative D call: TRBD2 (6 bases). This CDR3 is built from 15 residues. The germline V gene encodes CDR1 SEHNR and CDR2 FQNEAQ (reference sequence). CDR3: CASSLGGGNQGTQYF. The CDR3 coding sequence is TGTGCCAGCAGCTTAGGGGGCGGGAACCAAGGGACCCAGTACTTC.

The V gene is TRBV30, the J gene TRBJ1-2; TRBD1 agrees at 10 bases. The ends lost 1 base at V and 7 bases at J; junction bases unmatched: 3. This CDR3 is 13 amino acids long. Per the germline V gene, CDR1 is GTSNPN and CDR2 is SVGIG (reference sequence). Here the CDR3 DNA reads TGTGCCTGGAGTGCGACAGGGGGCCTTGGCTACACCTTC. Translation: CAWSATGGLGYTF.

The chain employs TRBV4-3 and TRBJ1-2; D not resolved. CDR1 is LGHNA and CDR2 is YSLEER in the germline V gene. The V and J ends lost 0 bases and 5 bases respectively, with 22 bases between them. The CDR3 has 18 residues. In nucleotides, the CDR3 is TGCGCCAGCAGCCAAGATCCGAGGGCAGACTTGGGGATTTATGGCTACACCTTC. It is translated as CASSQDPRADLGIYGYTF.

The CDR3 DNA is TGTGCCAGCAGCCCCGTCAGTCCTTCTTACAATGAGCAGTTCTTC. Translated, it gives CASSPVSPSYNEQFF. V is TRBV2 and J is TRBJ2-1, with no clear D. This CDR3 has 15 amino acids. V lost 6 bases, J lost 4 bases, and 16 bases lay in between. CDR1 is SNHLY and CDR2 is FYNNEI in the germline V gene. The whole variable domain, remainder taken from reference TRBV2 and TRBJ2-1, is EPEVTQTPSHQVTQMGQEVILRCVPISNHLYFYWYRQILGQKVEFLVSFYNNEISEKSEIFDDQFSVERPDGSNFTLKIRSTKLEDSAMYFCASSPVSPSYNEQFFGPGTRLTVL.

J is TRBJ1-5 and V is TRBV5-6; unclear D gene. CDR3 length: 16 residues. V was cut by 2 bases and J by 1 base, with 13 bases left in between. Per the germline V gene, CDR1 is SGHDT and CDR2 is YYEEEE. The CDR3 loop reads CASSLWADQSNQPQHF. CDR3 nucleotide sequence: TGTGCCAGCAGCTTATGGGCAGATCAGAGCAATCAGCCCCAGCATTTT.

The chain recombines TRBV19 with TRBJ2-1, with D possibly matching TRBD2 (5 bases). CDR1 and CDR2 from the germline V gene are LNHDA and SQIVND (reference sequence). The CDR3 is made up of 15 amino acids. V was shortened by 6 bases and J by 0 bases, with 12 bases between the two germline ends. CDR3 protein: CASSGLLSSYNEQFF. As DNA, the CDR3 is TGTGCCAGTAGCGGACTGCTGAGCTCCTACAATGAGCAGTTCTTC.

J is TRBJ1-4 and V is TRBV18; 7 bases are a match to TRBD1. Trimming removed 3 bases from V and 13 bases from J; junction bases left unmatched: 11. From germline, CDR1 is KGHSH and CDR2 LQKENI. This CDR3 spans 14 amino acids. The CDR3 is CASSPRGQLLGLFF. CDR3 nucleotides: TGTGCCAGCTCACCCCGGGGACAGCTCTTGGGACTGTTTTTT.

This rearrangement joins TRBV11-2 to TRBJ2-1; 9 bases are a match to TRBD2. CDR1 is SGHAT and CDR2 is FQNNGV in the germline V gene. The length of the CDR3 is 17 residues. V shed 3 bases, J shed 8 bases, and the junction held 14 bases outside the gene matches. This CDR3 is CASSFETSGPGGHEQFF. The DNA of the CDR3 is TGTGCCAGCAGCTTCGAGACTAGCGGCCCCGGGGGTCATGAGCAGTTCTTC. Complete variable domain (other parts from reference TRBV11-2 and TRBJ2-1): EAGVAQSPRYKIIEKRQSVAFWCNPISGHATLYWYQQILGQGPKLLIQFQNNGVVDDSQLPKDRFSAERLKGVDSTLKIQPAKLEDSAVYLCASSFETSGPGGHEQFFGPGTRLTVL.

V and J are TRBV27 and TRBJ1-2; D remains unclear. The germline CDR1 and CDR2 sequences are MNHEY and SMNVEV (reference sequence). The CDR3 length is 16 residues. With 3 bases removed from V and 4 bases from J, the gap between germline ends came to 18 bases. The CDR3 DNA reads as TGTGCCAGCAGTTTCCGTGGGGTAGAGGGTAGCTATGGCTACACCTTC. Amino acids: CASSFRGVEGSYGYTF.

The rearrangement joins TRBV7-2 to TRBJ2-5; 8 bases fit TRBD2. In germline, CDR1 is SGHTA, CDR2 FQGNSA. The CDR3 sequence is 19 residues long. The trim removed 5 bases at V and 1 base at J, leaving 18 bases unmatched. Here the CDR3 reads CASSKRTSPYNTPQETQYF. The DNA for the CDR3 is TGTGCCAGCAGCAAACGGACTAGCCCCTACAATACCCCCCAAGAGACCCAGTACTTC. Looking up the rest from reference TRBV7-2 and TRBJ2-5 gives the full variable domain: GAGVSQSPSNKVTEKGKDVELRCDPISGHTALYWYRQSLGQGLEFLIYFQGNSAPDKSGLPSDRFSAERTGGSVSTLTIQRTQQEDSAVYLCASSKRTSPYNTPQETQYFGPGTRLLVL.

The V and J genes are TRBV18 and TRBJ1-5, with 8 positions matching TRBD1. From germline, CDR1 is KGHSH and CDR2 LQKENI. The length of the CDR3 is 15 residues. V was clipped by 6 bases and J by 5 bases; unmatched bases: 9. DNA for the CDR3: TGTGCCAGCTCTGAAGACGGACAGGGATATCAGCCCCAGCATTTT. This translates into CASSEDGQGYQPQHF.

This clone was seen once. This chain connects TRBV7-2 to TRBJ2-7; 7 nucleotides agree with TRBD1. The CDR3 loop spans 16 amino acids. Germline V gene data show CDR1 as SGHTA and CDR2 as FQGNSA. The ends lost 5 bases at V and 0 bases at J; junction bases unmatched: 10. CDR3 residues: CASSQAGQEISYEQYF. The CDR3 nucleotides are TGTGCCAGCAGCCAAGCAGGACAGGAGATCTCCTACGAGCAGTACTTC.

V and J are TRBV5-6 and TRBJ2-1; TRBD1 might be the D (6 bases). V was pared by 3 bases and J by 5 bases, with 6 bases between. Germline CDR1 is SGHDT and CDR2 is YYEEEE. The CDR3 covers 12 residues. The CDR3 is CASSWDNNEQFF. CDR3 bases: TGTGCCAGCAGCTGGGACAACAATGAGCAGTTCTTC. The full variable domain, completed using reference TRBV5-6 and TRBJ2-1, is DAGVTQSPTHLIKTRGQQVTLRCSPKSGHDTVSWYQQALGQGPQFIFQYYEEEERQRGNFPDRFSGHQFPNYSSELNVNALLLGDSALYLCASSWDNNEQFFGPGTRLTVL.